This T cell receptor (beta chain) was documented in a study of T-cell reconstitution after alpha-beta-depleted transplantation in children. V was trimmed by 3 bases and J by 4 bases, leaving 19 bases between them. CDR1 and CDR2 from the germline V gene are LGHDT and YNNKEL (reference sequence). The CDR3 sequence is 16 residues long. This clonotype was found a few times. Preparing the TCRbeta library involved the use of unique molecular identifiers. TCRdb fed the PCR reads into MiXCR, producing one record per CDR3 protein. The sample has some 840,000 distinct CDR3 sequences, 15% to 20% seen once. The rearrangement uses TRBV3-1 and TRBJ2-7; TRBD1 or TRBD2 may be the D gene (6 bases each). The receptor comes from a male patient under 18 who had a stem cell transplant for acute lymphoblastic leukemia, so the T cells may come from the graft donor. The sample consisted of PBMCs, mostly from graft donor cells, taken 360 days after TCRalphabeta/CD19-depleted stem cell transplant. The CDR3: CASSHEGGTNVYEQYF. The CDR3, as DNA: TGTGCCAGCAGCCACGAGGGGGGAACAAATGTGTACGAGCAGTACTTC.